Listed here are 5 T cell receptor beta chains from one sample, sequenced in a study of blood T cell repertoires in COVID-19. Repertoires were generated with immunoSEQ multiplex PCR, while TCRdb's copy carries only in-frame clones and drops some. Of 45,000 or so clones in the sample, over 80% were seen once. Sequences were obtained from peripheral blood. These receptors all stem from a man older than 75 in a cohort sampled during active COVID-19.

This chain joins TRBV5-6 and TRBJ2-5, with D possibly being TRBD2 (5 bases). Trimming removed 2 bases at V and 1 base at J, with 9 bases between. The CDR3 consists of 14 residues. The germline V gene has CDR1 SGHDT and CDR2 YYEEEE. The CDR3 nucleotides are TGTGCCAGCAGCTTAGCAGCGGCCCAAGAGACCCAGTACTTC. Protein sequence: CASSLAAAQETQYF.

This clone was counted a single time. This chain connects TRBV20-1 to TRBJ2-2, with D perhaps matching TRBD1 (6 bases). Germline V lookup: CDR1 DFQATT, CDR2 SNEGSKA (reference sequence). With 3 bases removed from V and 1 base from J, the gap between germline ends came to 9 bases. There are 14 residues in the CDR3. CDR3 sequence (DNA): TGCAGTGCTAGTAACAGGGAGAACACCGGGGAGCTGTTTTTT. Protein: CSASNRENTGELFF.

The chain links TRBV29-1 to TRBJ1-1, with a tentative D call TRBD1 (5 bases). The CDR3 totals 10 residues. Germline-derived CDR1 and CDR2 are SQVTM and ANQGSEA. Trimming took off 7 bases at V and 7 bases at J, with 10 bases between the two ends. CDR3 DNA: TGCAGCGGGGGGGGAGTTGAAGCTTTCTTT. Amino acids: CSGGGVEAFF.

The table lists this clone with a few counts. The CDR3 sequence is CASSSTGGRQPQHF. DNA of the CDR3: TGTGCCAGCAGTTCCACAGGGGGGCGTCAGCCCCAGCATTTT. This chain links TRBV6-5 with TRBJ1-5; TRBD1 matches 8 bases. The CDR3 sequence is 14 residues long. Germline V gene data show CDR1 as MNHEY and CDR2 as SVGAGI. The ends lost 4 bases at V and 6 bases at J; junction bases unmatched: 5.

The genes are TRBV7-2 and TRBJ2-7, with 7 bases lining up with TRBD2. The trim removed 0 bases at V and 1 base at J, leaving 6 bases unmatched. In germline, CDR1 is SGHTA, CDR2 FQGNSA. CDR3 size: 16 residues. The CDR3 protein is CASSLAQNSGSYEQYF. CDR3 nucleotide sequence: TGTGCCAGCAGCTTAGCGCAAAATAGCGGGTCCTACGAGCAGTACTTC. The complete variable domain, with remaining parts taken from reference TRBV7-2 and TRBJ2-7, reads GAGVSQSPSNKVTEKGKDVELRCDPISGHTALYWYRQSLGQGLEFLIYFQGNSAPDKSGLPSDRFSAERTGGSVSTLTIQRTQQEDSAVYLCASSLAQNSGSYEQYFGPGTRLTVT.